This is a list of T cell receptor beta chains from one sample in a study of OX40 agonist ivuxolimab in advanced cancers. Clones were sequenced by immunoSEQ multiplex PCR, and TCRdb holds only the in-frame ones, with some missing. This table has 45,000 to 55,000 clones, roughly 81% appearing once. The sample in question was CD4+ or CD8+ T cells sorted from blood, obtained in a trial of the OX40 agonist ivuxolimab. These receptors were obtained from an adult with an advanced solid tumor such as melanoma, head and neck, liver or kidney cancer. Both conserved end residues are part of each CDR3. A D gene is named only where the DNA matches it firmly. Clone sizes are given selectively: once, few, many, or a class where the clone is expanded.

j_call clone_size d_call v_call cdr3_nt cdr3_aa
TRBJ1-4 NA TRBD1 TRBV5-1 TGCGCCAGCAGCACGTCGGGACAGGGCTACGAAAAACTGTTTTTT CASSTSGQGYEKLFF
TRBJ2-3 NA NA TRBV9 TGTGCCAGCAGCGTAGGAAGTGGGCAGGGGACAGATACGCAGTATTTT CASSVGSGQGTDTQYF
TRBJ2-7 NA NA TRBV28 TGTGCCAGCAGTTTAAGTCGGAATCTCTACGAGCAGTACTTC CASSLSRNLYEQYF
TRBJ2-2 few TRBD2 TRBV18 TGTGCCAGCTCACCAATAACCGGGACTAGCGGGACTAACACCGGGGAGCTGTTTTTT CASSPITGTSGTNTGELFF
TRBJ2-7 NA TRBD2 TRBV5-1 TGCGCCAGCAGCTACGGGACTACTACGGAGGAGCAGTACTTC CASSYGTTTEEQYF
TRBJ1-5 NA NA TRBV5-6 TGTGCCAGCAGCCCGGGCGGGAATCAGCCCCAGCATTTT CASSPGGNQPQHF
TRBJ1-4 NA NA TRBV28 TGTGCCAGCAGTACCCCGTCGGGAGGTGAAAAACTGTTTTTT CASSTPSGGEKLFF
TRBJ2-5 NA NA TRBV7-8 TGTGCCAGCAGGCCCGGGACTCTCATCCAAGAGACCCAGTACTTC CASRPGTLIQETQYF
TRBJ1-4 NA NA TRBV9 TGTGCCAGCAGCGTTAGGGCTGGTGAAAAACTGTTTTTT CASSVRAGEKLFF
TRBJ2-7 NA TRBD2 TRBV7-2 TGTGCCAGCAGCTCATTTAAGGGGACTAGCACCTACTTC CASSSFKGTSTYF
TRBJ2-7 NA TRBD1 TRBV28 TGTGCCAGCAGTTCCCAGACAGGGGTGGAGTACTTC CASSSQTGVEYF
TRBJ2-3 NA NA TRBV7-3 TGTGCCAGCAGCTTAACGGGAGGCACAGATACGCAGTATTTT CASSLTGGTDTQYF
TRBJ2-2 once NA TRBV2 TGTGCCAGCAGTCAACTTGGGACGGCGAACACCGGGGAGCTGTTTTTT CASSQLGTANTGELFF
TRBJ2-3 NA NA TRBV28 TGTGCCAGCAGTTTCCCCGGGAGTGCTACAGATACGCAGTATTTT CASSFPGSATDTQYF
TRBJ2-7 NA NA TRBV11-2 TGTGCCAGCAACCAATGGGCGGGGACCTACGAGCAGTACTTC CASNQWAGTYEQYF
TRBJ2-1 NA NA TRBV2 TGTGCCAGCAGTGAAGGTTGGAAAGAGGGGCAGTTCTTC CASSEGWKEGQFF
TRBJ2-7 NA TRBD1 TRBV5-1 TGCGCCAGCAGCTTGAGCCGGGACAGCCCCTACGAGCAGTACTTC CASSLSRDSPYEQYF
TRBJ2-7 NA NA TRBV2 TGTGCCAGCAGTGAAAGACGAAACGGGAAGCAGTACTTC CASSERRNGKQYF
TRBJ2-7 NA NA TRBV6-1 TGTGCCAGCAAGACTCGCTCCTACGAGCAGTACTTC CASKTRSYEQYF
TRBJ2-3 NA NA TRBV27 TGTGCCAGCAGTTTACGGTCGAGTAGCACAGATACGCAGTATTTT CASSLRSSSTDTQYF